Following are 15 T cell receptor beta chains from one sample sequenced in a study of T-cell reconstitution after alpha-beta-depleted transplantation in children. The TCRbeta library was prepared with unique molecular identifiers. TCRdb reprocessed the PCR reads with MiXCR, giving one entry per CDR3 protein. Of 440,000 or so distinct CDR3 sequences in the sample, roughly 11% were seen once. The input for sequencing was PBMCs from the stem cell graft donor, taken from the stem cell graft. Receptor source: a human donor who donated a stem cell graft to a child with acute myeloid leukemia.

V is TRBV10-3 and J is TRBJ2-2; D unresolved. V was trimmed by 8 bases and J by 0 bases, leaving 10 bases between them. The CDR3 contains 14 residues. Germline V lookup: CDR1 ENHRY, CDR2 SYGVKD. Here the CDR3 reads CAIVSSANTGELFF. The CDR3, as DNA: TGTGCCATCGTTAGTTCAGCGAACACCGGGGAGCTGTTTTTT.

This clonotype came up a few times. The rearrangement joins TRBV12-3 or TRBV12-4 to TRBJ1-2; the D gene is possibly TRBD1 (5 bases). V lost 6 bases and J 4 bases, leaving 12 bases between the germline ends. CDR3 length: 13 residues. CDR3: CASRPGTSYGYTF. CDR3 sequence (DNA): TGTGCCAGCAGACCTGGGACCAGCTATGGCTACACCTTC.

This rearrangement joins TRBV2 to TRBJ2-7; TRBD1 matches 8 bases. From germline, CDR1 is SNHLY and CDR2 FYNNEI. Unmatched junction bases numbered 4, after V lost 3 bases and J lost 3 bases. This CDR3 region has 14 residues. The CDR3 DNA sequence: TGTGCCAGCAGTGATACCGGACAGGGCTACGAGCAGTACTTC. Protein product: CASSDTGQGYEQYF.

This chain uses TRBV15 with TRBJ2-2; D ambiguous. V dropped 0 bases and J dropped 7 bases, with 6 bases sitting between them. Germline-derived CDR1 and CDR2 are LNHNV and YYDKDF (reference sequence). CDR3 length: 13 residues. This chain's CDR3 is CATSRDRGGELFF. The DNA for the CDR3 is TGTGCCACCAGCAGAGATCGTGGCGGGGAGCTGTTTTTT. The whole variable domain, remainder taken from reference TRBV15 and TRBJ2-2, is DAMVIQNPRYQVTQFGKPVTLSCSQTLNHNVMYWYQQKSSQAPKLLFHYYDKDFNNEADTPDNFQSRRPNTSFCFLDIRSPGLGDTAMYLCATSRDRGGELFFGEGSRLTVL.

The V and J genes are TRBV29-1 and TRBJ1-1; a weak D match, TRBD1 (6 bases). CDR1 and CDR2 (germline): SQVTM, ANQGSEA. Deletions cut 5 bases from V and 1 base from J, with 14 bases between. The CDR3 extends over 14 amino acids. CDR3 bases: TGCAGCGTTACTCCTAGGACAGCGAACACTGAAGCTTTCTTT. Its translation: CSVTPRTANTEAFF.

This clonotype was seen a handful of times. The genes are TRBV2 and TRBJ1-4; D not certain. Germline V lookup: CDR1 SNHLY, CDR2 FYNNEI. The CDR3 spans 15 residues. V was pared by 6 bases and J by 0 bases, with 11 bases between. Written as DNA, the CDR3 is TGTGCCAGCAGGGACGGGATTTCAACTAATGAAAAACTGTTTTTT. Protein sequence: CASRDGISTNEKLFF. Together with reference TRBV2 and TRBJ1-4, the CDR3 gives the full variable domain: EPEVTQTPSHQVTQMGQEVILRCVPISNHLYFYWYRQILGQKVEFLVSFYNNEISEKSEIFDDQFSVERPDGSNFTLKIRSTKLEDSAMYFCASRDGISTNEKLFFGSGTQLSVL.

The rearrangement links TRBV12-3 or TRBV12-4 to TRBJ2-3; tentative D call: TRBD2 (6 bases). V gave up 6 bases and J gave up 2 bases, with 15 bases separating them. This CDR3 is 15 amino acids long. The CDR3 coding sequence is TGTGCCAGCAGCGCCGTTGGAGGGGCCACAGATACGCAGTATTTT. Translated, it gives CASSAVGGATDTQYF.

In its sample, this clonotype was seen a few times. This chain uses TRBV12-3 or TRBV12-4 with TRBJ2-2; possibly TRBD2 for D (5 bases). The CDR3 extends over 16 amino acids. V dropped 8 bases and J dropped 0 bases, with 16 bases sitting between them. CDR3 bases: TGTGCCAGCGGCCCCCTGGCGGGTCCGAACACCGGGGAGCTGTTTTTT. Translation gives CASGPLAGPNTGELFF.

As concerns this clonotype: A read error may account for a junction end that differs from germline. The chain couples TRBV20-1 to TRBJ2-5; D gene unclear. Germline loops: CDR1 DFQATT, CDR2 SNEGSKA (reference sequence). The CDR3 totals 13 residues. For the CDR3, the DNA is TGCAGTGCTAGTAAGGGCCTCCAGGAGACCCCGTACTTC. Translation: CSASKGLQETPYF.

This clonotype was seen only a few times. The chain recombines TRBV12-3 or TRBV12-4 with TRBJ1-5; a weak D match, TRBD1 (5 bases). With 6 bases removed from V and 3 bases from J, the gap between germline ends came to 15 bases. CDR3 length: 15 amino acids. The DNA of the CDR3 is TGTGCCAGCAGGGGACGAGGGTGGAACAATCAGCCCCAGCATTTT. Its protein product is CASRGRGWNNQPQHF.

The rearrangement joins TRBV20-1 to TRBJ2-1; D not certain. Germline CDR1 and CDR2: DFQATT and SNEGSKA (reference sequence). CDR3 length: 14 residues. V lost 4 bases and J lost 0, with 10 bases in between. DNA for the CDR3: TGCAGTGCTATGCCTCCGGCCTCCTACAATGAGCAGTTCTTC. Its protein product is CSAMPPASYNEQFF.

This rearrangement joins TRBV18 to TRBJ2-3; D tentatively reads TRBD1 or TRBD2 (5 bases each). Germline V CDR1 and CDR2: KGHSH, LQKENI. Deletions cut 6 bases from V and 2 bases from J, with 9 bases between. The CDR3 is 13 amino acids. CDR3 coding DNA: TGTGCCAGCTCGGGGGTTTCCACAGATACGCAGTATTTT. Amino acid sequence: CASSGVSTDTQYF.

This sequence joins TRBV12-3 or TRBV12-4 and TRBJ1-1; D unresolved. The CDR3 is 11 amino acids. V was shortened by 5 bases and J by 11 bases, with 12 bases between the two germline ends. CDR3 protein: CASSIFRLAFF. The CDR3 region has the DNA TGTGCCAGCAGTATCTTCCGACTCGCTTTCTTT.

In this sample, this clonotype turned up many times. The V gene is TRBV28, the J gene TRBJ1-5; unclear D gene. Trimming stripped 8 bases from V and 0 bases from J, with 5 bases between. Germline values: CDR1 MDHEN, CDR2 SYDVKM. This CDR3 has 12 residues. The CDR3 loop reads CASWGSNQPQHF. CDR3 bases: TGTGCCAGCTGGGGTAGCAATCAGCCCCAGCATTTT.

The table lists this clonotype with a few counts. The chain couples TRBV20-1 to TRBJ1-2; D perhaps matches TRBD1 (6 bases). This CDR3 has 15 amino acids. Germline V gene lookup returns CDR1 DFQATT and CDR2 SNEGSKA (reference sequence). The V end lost 0 bases, the J end lost 8 bases, and 19 bases lay between the germline ends. CDR3 nucleotides: TGCAGTGCTAGAGATTGGGCCGGGGGGGCCCTGGGCTACACCTTC. It translates to CSARDWAGGALGYTF.